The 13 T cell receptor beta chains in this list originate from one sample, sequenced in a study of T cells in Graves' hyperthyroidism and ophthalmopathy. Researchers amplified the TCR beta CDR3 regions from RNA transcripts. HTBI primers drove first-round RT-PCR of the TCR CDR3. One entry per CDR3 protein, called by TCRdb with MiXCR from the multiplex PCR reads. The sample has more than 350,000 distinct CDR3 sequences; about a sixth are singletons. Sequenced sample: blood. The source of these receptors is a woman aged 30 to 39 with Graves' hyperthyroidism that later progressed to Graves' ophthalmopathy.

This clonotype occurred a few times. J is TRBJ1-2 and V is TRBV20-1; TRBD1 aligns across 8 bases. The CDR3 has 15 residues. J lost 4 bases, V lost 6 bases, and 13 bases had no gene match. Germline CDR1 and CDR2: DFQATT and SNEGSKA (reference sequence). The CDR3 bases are TGCAGTGCCGTGATGAGGGACAGGATGACCTATGGCTACACCTTC. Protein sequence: CSAVMRDRMTYGYTF.

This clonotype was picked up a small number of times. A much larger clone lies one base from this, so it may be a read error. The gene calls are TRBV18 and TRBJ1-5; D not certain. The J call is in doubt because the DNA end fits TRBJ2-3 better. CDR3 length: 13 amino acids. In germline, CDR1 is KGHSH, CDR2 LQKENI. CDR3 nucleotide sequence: TGTGCCAGCTCACCACAGTCGACTCAGCCCCAGTATTTT. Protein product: CASSPQSTQPQYF.

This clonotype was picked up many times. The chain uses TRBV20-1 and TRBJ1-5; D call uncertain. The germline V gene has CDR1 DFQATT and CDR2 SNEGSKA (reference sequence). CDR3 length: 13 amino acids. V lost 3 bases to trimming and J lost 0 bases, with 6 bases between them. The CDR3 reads CSARQHSNQPQHF. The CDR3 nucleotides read TGCAGTGCTAGGCAACATAGCAATCAGCCCCAGCATTTT.

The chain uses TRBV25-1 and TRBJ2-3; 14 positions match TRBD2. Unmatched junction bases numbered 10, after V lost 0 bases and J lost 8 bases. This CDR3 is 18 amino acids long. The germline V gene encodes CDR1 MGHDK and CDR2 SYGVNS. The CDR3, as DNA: TGTGCCAGCAGTGAATATACGACTAGCGGGGGGGGTATAGGTACGCAGTATTTT. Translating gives CASSEYTTSGGGIGTQYF.

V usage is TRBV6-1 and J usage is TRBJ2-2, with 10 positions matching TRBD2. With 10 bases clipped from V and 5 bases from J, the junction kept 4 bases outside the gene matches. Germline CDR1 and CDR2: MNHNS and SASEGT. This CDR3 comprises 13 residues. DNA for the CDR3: TGTGCCAACAGGGGACTAGCGACCGGGGAGCTGTTTTTT. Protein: CANRGLATGELFF.

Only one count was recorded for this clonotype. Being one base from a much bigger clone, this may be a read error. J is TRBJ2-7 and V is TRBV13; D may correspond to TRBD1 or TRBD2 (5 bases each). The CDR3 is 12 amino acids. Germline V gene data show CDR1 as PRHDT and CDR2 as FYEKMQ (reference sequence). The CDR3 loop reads CASGLEGSEQYF. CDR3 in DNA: TGTGCCAGCGGCTTAGAGGGGAGCGAGCAGTACTTC. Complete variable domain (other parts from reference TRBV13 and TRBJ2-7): AAGVIQSPRHLIKEKRETATLKCYPIPRHDTVYWYQQGPGQDPQFLISFYEKMQSDKGSIPDRFSAQQFSDYHSELNMSSLELGDSALYFCASGLEGSEQYFGPGTRLTVT.

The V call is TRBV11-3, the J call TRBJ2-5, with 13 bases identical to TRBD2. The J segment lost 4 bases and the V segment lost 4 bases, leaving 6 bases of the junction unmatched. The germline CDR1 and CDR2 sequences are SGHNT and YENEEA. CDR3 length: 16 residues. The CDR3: CASSSGLAGLGETQYF. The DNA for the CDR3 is TGTGCCAGCAGCTCGGGACTAGCGGGATTGGGAGAGACCCAGTACTTC.

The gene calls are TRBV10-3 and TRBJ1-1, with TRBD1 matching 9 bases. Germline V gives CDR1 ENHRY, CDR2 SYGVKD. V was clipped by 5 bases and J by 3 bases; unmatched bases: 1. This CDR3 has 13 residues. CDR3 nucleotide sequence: TGTGCCATCAGTTGGGACAGGGACACTGAAGCTTTCTTT. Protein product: CAISWDRDTEAFF.

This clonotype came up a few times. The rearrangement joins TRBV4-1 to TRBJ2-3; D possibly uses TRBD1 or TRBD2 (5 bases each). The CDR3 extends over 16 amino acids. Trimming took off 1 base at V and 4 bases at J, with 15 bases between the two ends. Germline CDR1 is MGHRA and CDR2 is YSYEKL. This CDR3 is CASSQVDLSGPDTQYF. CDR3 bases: TGCGCCAGCAGCCAAGTTGATCTCTCGGGGCCAGATACGCAGTATTTT.

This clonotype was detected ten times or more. In DNA, the CDR3 is TGCAGTGCTAGACCCTTTCTTAACACAGATACGCAGTATTTT. This sequence encodes CSARPFLNTDTQYF. V gene TRBV20-1 combines with J gene TRBJ2-3; D is unresolved. Trimming shortened V by 2 bases and J by 2 bases, and 11 bases separated the two germline ends. The CDR3 length is 14 residues. Germline CDR1 DFQATT, CDR2 SNEGSKA (reference sequence).

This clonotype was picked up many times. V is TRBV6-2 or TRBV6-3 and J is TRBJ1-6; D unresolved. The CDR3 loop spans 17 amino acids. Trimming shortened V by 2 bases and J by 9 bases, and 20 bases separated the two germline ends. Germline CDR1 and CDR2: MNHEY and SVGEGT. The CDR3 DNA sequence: TGTGCCAGCAGTTACACGGCCCCCCCCGAATATGGTTCACCCCTCCACTTT. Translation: CASSYTAPPEYGSPLHF.

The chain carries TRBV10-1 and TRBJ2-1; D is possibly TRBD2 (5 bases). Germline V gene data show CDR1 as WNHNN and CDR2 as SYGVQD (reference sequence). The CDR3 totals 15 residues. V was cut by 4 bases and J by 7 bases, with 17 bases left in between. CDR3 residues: CASSGLSPGGNEQFF. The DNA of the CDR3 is TGCGCCAGCAGTGGTCTTAGCCCCGGCGGGAATGAGCAGTTCTTC.

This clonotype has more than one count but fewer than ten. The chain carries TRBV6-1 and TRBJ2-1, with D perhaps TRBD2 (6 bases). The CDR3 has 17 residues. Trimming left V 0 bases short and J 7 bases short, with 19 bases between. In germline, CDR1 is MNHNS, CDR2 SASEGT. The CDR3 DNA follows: TGTGCCAGCAGTGAAGCGGAAACTAGCCTGATGATAAATGAGCAGTTCTTC. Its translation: CASSEAETSLMINEQFF.